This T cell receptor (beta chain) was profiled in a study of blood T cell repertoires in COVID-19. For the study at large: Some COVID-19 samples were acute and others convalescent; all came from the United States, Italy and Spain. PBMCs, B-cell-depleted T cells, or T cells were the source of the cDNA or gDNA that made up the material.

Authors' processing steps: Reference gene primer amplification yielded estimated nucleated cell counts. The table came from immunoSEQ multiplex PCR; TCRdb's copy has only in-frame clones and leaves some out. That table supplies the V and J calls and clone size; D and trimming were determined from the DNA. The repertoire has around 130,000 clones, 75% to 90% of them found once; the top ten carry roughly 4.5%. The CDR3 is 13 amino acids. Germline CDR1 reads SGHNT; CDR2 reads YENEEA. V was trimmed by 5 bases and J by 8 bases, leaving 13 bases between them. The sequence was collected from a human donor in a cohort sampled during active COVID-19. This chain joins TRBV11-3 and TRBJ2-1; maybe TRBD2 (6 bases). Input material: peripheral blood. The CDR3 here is CASSRPGRYEQFF. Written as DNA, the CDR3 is TGTGCCAGCAGCCGTCCAGGGAGGTATGAGCAGTTCTTC.